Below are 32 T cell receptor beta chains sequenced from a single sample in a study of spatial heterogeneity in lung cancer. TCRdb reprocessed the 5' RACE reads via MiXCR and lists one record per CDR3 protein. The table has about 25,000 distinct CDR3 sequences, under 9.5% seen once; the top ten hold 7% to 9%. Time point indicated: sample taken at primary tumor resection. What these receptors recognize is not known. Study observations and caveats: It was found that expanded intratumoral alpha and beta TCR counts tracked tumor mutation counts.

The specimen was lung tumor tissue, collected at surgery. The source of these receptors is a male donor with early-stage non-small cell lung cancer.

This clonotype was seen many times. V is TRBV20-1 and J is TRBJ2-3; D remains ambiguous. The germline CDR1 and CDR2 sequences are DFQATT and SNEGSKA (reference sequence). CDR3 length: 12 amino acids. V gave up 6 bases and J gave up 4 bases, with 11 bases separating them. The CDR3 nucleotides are TGCAGTGCCAGGACCCGCGCAGATACGCAGTATTTT. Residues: CSARTRADTQYF.

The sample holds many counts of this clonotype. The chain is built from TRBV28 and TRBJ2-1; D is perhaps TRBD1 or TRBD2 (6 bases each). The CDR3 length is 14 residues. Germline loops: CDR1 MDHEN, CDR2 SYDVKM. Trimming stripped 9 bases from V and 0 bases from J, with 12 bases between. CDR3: CASIGGSSYNEQFF. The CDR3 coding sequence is TGTGCCAGTATAGGGGGGAGCTCCTACAATGAGCAGTTCTTC.

CDR3 nucleotides: TGTGCCAGCAGCCCCACAGCCACCTACGTACCTAGACTGAAAAACATTCAGTACTTC. Translated: CASSPTATYVPRLKNIQYF. This rearrangement joins TRBV7-2 to TRBJ2-4, with D uncertain. Germline values: CDR1 SGHTA, CDR2 FQGNSA. V lost 5 bases, J lost 4 bases, and 27 bases lay in between. The CDR3 extends over 19 amino acids.

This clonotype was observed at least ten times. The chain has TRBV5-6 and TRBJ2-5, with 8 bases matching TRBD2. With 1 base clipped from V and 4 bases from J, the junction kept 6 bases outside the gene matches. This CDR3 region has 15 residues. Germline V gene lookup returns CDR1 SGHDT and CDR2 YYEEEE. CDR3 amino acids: CASSLSGRVGETQYF. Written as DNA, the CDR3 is TGTGCCAGCAGCTTGAGCGGGAGAGTAGGAGAGACCCAGTACTTC.

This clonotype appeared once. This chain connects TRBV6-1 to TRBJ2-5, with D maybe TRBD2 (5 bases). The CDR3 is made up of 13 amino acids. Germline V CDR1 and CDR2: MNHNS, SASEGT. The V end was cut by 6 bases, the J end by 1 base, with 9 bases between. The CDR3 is CASRRVSQETQYF. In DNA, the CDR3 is TGTGCCAGCAGGAGGGTCTCCCAAGAGACCCAGTACTTC.

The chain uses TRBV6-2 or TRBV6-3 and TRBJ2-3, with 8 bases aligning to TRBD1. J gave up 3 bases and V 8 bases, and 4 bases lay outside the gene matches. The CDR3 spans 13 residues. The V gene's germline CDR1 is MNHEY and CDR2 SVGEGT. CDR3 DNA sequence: TGTGCCAGCGGGTGGACAGGGACAGATACGCAGTATTTT. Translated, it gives CASGWTGTDTQYF.

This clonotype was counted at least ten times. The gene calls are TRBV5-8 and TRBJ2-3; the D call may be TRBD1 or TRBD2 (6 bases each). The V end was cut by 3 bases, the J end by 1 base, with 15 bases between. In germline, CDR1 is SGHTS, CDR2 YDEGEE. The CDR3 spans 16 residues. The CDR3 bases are TGTGCCAGCAGCTGGAGGGGGGAATCCGGCACAGATACGCAGTATTTT. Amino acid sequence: CASSWRGESGTDTQYF.

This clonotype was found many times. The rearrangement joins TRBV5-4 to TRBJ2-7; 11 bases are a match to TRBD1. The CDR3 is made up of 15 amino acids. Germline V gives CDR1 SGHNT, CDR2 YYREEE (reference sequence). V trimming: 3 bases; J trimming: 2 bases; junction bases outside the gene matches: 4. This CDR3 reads CASSWPGQGAYEQYF. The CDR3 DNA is TGTGCCAGCAGCTGGCCGGGACAGGGGGCCTACGAGCAGTACTTC.

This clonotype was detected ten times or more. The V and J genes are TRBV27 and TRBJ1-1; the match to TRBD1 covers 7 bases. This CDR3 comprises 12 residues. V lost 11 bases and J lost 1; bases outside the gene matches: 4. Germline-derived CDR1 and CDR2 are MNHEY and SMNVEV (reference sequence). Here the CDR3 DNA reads TGTGCCTCCCGGGACAGGAACACTGAAGCTTTCTTT. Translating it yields CASRDRNTEAFF.

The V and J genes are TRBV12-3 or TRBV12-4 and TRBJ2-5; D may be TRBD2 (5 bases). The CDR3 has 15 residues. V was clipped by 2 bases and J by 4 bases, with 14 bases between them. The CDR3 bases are TGTGCCAGCAGTTTATCTCCGGACTTAGGAGAGACCCAGTACTTC. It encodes CASSLSPDLGETQYF.

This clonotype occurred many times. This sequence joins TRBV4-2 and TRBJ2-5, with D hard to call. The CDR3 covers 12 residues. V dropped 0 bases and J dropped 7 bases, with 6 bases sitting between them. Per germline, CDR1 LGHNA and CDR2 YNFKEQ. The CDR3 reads CASSQDGRTQYF. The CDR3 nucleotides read TGTGCCAGCAGCCAAGATGGTCGGACCCAGTACTTC.

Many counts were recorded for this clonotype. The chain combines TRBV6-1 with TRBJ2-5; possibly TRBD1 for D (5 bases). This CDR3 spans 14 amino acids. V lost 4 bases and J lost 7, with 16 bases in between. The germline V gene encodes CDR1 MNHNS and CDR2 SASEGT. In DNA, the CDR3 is TGTGCCAGCAGTGCAGTCAGGGCCCCCGGGACCCAGTACTTC. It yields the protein CASSAVRAPGTQYF.

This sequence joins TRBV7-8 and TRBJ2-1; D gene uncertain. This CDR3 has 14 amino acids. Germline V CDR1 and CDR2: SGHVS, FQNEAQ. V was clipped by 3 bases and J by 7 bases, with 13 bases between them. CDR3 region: CASSFLSIVNEQFF. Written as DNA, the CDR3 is TGTGCCAGCAGCTTTTTGTCGATCGTGAATGAGCAGTTCTTC.

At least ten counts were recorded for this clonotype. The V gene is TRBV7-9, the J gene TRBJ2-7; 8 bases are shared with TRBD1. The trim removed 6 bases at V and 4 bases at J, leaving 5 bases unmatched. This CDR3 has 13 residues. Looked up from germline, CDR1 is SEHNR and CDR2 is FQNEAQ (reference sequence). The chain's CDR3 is CASRPRDRYEQYF. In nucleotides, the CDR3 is TGTGCCAGCAGACCCCGGGACAGGTACGAGCAGTACTTC.

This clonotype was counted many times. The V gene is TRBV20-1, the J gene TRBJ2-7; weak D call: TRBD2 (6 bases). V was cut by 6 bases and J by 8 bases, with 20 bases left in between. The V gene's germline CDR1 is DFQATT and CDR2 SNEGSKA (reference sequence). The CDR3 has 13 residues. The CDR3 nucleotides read TGCAGTGCCCCTGTCCCCGGGGGAACCCAGCAGTACTTC. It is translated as CSAPVPGGTQQYF.

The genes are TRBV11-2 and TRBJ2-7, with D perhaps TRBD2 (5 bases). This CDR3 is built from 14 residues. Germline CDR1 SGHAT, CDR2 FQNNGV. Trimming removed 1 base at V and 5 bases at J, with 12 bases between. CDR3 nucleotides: TGTGCCAGCAGCTTAGTAATAGCGAGTCACGAGCAGTACTTC. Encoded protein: CASSLVIASHEQYF.

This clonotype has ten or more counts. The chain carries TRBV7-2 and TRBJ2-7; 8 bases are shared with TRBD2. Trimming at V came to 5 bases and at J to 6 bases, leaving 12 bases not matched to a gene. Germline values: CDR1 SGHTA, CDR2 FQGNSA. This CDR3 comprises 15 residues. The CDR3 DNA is TGTGCCAGCAGCCCGCGGGGGAGCGGGAGTCGCGAGCAGTACTTC. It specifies CASSPRGSGSREQYF. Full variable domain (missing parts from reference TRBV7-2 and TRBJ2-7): GAGVSQSPSNKVTEKGKDVELRCDPISGHTALYWYRQSLGQGLEFLIYFQGNSAPDKSGLPSDRFSAERTGGSVSTLTIQRTQQEDSAVYLCASSPRGSGSREQYFGPGTRLTVT.

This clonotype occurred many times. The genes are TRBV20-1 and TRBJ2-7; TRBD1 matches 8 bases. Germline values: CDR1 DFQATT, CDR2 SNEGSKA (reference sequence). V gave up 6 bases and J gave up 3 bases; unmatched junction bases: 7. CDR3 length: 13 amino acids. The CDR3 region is CSAPGQGGYEQYF. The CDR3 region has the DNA TGCAGTGCCCCTGGACAGGGTGGCTACGAGCAGTACTTC.

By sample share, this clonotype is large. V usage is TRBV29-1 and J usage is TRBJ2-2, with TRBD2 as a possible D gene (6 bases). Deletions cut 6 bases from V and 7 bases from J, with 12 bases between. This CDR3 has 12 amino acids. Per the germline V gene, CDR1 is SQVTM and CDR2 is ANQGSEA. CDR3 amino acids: CSVGGAVGELFF. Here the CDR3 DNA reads TGCAGCGTAGGAGGGGCGGTCGGGGAGCTGTTTTTT.

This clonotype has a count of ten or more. CDR3 in amino acids: CSAQGDRGQGEQFF. The CDR3 DNA reads TGCAGTGCCCAGGGGGACAGGGGGCAAGGTGAGCAGTTCTTC. V gene TRBV20-1 combines with J gene TRBJ2-1; 12 nucleotides line up with TRBD1. The CDR3 length is 14 residues. Per germline, CDR1 DFQATT and CDR2 SNEGSKA (reference sequence). The V gene end was trimmed by 6 bases and the J gene end by 9 bases; junction bases not matched to a gene: 9.

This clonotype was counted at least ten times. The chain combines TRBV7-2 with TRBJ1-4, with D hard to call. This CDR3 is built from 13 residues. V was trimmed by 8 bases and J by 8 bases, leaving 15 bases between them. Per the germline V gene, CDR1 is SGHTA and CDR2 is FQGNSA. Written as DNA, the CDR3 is TGTGCCAGCTCCCCCGGCCCTAGGGAAAAACTGTTTTTT. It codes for CASSPGPREKLFF.

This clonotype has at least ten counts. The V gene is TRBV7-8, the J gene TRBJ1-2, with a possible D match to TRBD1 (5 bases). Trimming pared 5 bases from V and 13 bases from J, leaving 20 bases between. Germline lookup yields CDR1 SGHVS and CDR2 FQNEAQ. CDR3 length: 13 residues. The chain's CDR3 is CASSIWDLGRGTF. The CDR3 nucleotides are TGTGCCAGCAGCATCTGGGACTTAGGTCGGGGCACCTTC.

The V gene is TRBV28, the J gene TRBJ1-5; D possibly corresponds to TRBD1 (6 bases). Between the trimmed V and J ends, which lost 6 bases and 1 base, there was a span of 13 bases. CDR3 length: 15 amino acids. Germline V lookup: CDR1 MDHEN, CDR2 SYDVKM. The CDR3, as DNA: TGTGCCAGCAGCCGACAGGCCTACAGCAATCAGCCCCAGCATTTT. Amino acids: CASSRQAYSNQPQHF.

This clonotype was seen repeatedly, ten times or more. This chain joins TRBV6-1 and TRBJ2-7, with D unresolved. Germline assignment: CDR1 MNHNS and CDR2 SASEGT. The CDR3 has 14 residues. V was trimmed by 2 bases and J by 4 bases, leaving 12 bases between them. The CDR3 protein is CASSELGASYEQYF. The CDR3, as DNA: TGTGCCAGCAGTGAACTTGGCGCTTCTTACGAGCAGTACTTC.

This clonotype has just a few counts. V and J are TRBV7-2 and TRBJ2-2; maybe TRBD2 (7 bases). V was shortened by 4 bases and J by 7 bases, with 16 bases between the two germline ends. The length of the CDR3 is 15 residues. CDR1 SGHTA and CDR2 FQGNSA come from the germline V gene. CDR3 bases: TGTGCCAGCAGCTCCGTAAGGGGGGGCGGCGGGGAGCTGTTTTTT. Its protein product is CASSSVRGGGGELFF.

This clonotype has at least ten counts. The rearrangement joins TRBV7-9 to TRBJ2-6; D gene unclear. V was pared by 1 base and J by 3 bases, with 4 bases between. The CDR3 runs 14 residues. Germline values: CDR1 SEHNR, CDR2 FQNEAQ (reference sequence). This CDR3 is CASSLGNGANVLTF. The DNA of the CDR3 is TGTGCCAGCAGCTTAGGCAATGGGGCCAACGTCCTGACTTTC.

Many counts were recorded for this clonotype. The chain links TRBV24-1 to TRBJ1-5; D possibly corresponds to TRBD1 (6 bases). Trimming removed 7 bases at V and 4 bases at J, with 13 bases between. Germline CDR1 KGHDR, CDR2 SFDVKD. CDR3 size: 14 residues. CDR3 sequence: CATSAGAENQPQHF. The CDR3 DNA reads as TGTGCCACCAGCGCGGGGGCGGAGAATCAGCCCCAGCATTTT.

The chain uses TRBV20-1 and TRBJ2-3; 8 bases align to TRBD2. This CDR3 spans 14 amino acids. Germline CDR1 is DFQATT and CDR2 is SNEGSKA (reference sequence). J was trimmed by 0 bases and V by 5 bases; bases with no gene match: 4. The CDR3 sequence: CSAVERGSTDTQYF. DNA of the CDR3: TGCAGTGCTGTCGAGCGGGGGAGCACAGATACGCAGTATTTT.

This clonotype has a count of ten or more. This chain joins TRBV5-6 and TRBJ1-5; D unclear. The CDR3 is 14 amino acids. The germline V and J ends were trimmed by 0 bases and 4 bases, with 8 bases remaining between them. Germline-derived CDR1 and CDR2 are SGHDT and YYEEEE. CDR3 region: CASSLGGMNQPQHF. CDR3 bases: TGTGCCAGCAGCTTGGGGGGAATGAATCAGCCCCAGCATTTT.

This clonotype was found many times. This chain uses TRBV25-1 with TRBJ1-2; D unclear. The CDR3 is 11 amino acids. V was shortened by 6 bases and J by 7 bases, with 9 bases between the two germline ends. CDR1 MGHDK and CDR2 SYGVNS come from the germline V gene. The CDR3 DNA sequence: TGTGCCAGCAGGGTGAGGGCTGGCTACACCTTC. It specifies CASRVRAGYTF.

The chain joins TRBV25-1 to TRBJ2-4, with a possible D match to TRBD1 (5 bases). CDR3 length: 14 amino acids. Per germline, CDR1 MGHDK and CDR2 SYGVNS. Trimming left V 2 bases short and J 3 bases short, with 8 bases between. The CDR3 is CASSEAGYKNIQYF. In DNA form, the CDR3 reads TGTGCCAGCAGTGAAGCAGGGTACAAAAACATTCAGTACTTC.

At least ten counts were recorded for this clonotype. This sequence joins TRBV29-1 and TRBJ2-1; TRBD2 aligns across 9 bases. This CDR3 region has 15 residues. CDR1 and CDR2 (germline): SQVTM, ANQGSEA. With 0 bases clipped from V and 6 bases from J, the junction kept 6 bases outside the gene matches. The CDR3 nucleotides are TGCAGCGTTGAAGATAGCCGACTAGCGGCCAATGAGCAGTTCTTC. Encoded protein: CSVEDSRLAANEQFF.